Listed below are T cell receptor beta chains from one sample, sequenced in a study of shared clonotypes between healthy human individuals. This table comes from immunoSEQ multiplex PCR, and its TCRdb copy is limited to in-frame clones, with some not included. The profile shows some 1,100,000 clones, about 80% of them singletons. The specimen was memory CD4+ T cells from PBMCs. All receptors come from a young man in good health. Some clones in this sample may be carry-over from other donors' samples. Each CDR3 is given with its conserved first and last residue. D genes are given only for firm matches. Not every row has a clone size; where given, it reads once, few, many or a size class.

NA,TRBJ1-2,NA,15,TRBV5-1,TGCGCCAGCAGCTTGGCCGGGGGGGCGAACTATGGCTACACCTTC,CASSLAGGANYGYTF
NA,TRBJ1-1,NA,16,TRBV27,TGTGCCAGCAGCCCACTAAGCCGTACCCGGCGCACTGAAGCTTTCTTT,CASSPLSRTRRTEAFF
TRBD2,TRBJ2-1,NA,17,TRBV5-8,TGTGCCAGCAGCTTGTCGCCCCTAGCGGGAGATCGGGATGAGCAGTTCTTC,CASSLSPLAGDRDEQFF
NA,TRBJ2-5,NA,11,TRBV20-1,TGCAGTGCTAGAGGTGTGGGGGGCCAGTACTTC,CSARGVGGQYF
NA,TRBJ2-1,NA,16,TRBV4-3,TGCGCCAGCAGCCAGACCGTGGGGGGAACGAACAATGAGCAGTTCTTC,CASSQTVGGTNNEQFF
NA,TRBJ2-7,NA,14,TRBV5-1,TGCGCCAGCAGGGTTGGGGGACCCCTCTACGAGCAGTACTTC,CASRVGGPLYEQYF
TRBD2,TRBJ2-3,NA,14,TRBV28,TGTGCCAGCAGTTTCCCCGGGACTAGCTATGGTACGGGTTTT,CASSFPGTSYGTGF
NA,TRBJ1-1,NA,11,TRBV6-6,TGTGCCAGCTTTCTCGGTACTGAAGCTTTCTTT,CASFLGTEAFF
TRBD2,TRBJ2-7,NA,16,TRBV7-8,TGTGCCAGCAGCTTAGCTGGACTAGCGGGGTACTACGAGCAGTACTTC,CASSLAGLAGYYEQYF
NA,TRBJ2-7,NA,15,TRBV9,TGTGCCAGCAGCGAAGAGGCTAGCGCGCCCTACGAGCAGTACTTC,CASSEEASAPYEQYF
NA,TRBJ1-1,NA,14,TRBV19,TGTGCCAGCTCCCGGGGGGGGCTGTCCACTGAAGCTTTCTTT,CASSRGGLSTEAFF
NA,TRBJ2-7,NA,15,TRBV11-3,TGTGCCAGCAGCTACGGGGGGGACAGAGCCTACGAGCAGTACTTC,CASSYGGDRAYEQYF
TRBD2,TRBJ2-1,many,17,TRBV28,TGTGCCAGCACCAGCGGGGGTCGTCCGACCTCCTACAATGAGCAGTTCTTC,CASTSGGRPTSYNEQFF
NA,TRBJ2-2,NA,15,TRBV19,TGTGCCAGTAGTTTTTACAGCGCGAACACCGGGGAGCTGTTTTTT,CASSFYSANTGELFF
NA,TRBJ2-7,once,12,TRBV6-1,TGTGCCAGCAGCGTACAGGGCTACGAGCAGTACTTC,CASSVQGYEQYF
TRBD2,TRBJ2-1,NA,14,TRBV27,TGTGCCAGCAAGACTAGCGGGAGAGGAAATGAGCAGTTCTTC,CASKTSGRGNEQFF
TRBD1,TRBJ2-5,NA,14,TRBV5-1,TGCGCCAGCAGCTTGGGGACAGGGTATGAGGACCAGTACTTC,CASSLGTGYEDQYF
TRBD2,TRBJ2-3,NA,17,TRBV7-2,TGTGCCAGCAGCTTACAGCCGACTAGCGGTAGCACAGATACGCAGTATTTT,CASSLQPTSGSTDTQYF
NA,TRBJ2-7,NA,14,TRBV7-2,TGTGCCAGCAGCTTAGAGGTGATATCCTACGAGCAGTACTTC,CASSLEVISYEQYF
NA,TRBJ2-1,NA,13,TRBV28,TGTGCCAGCAGTTTAAGGGGCCCTTATGAGCAGTTCTTC,CASSLRGPYEQFF
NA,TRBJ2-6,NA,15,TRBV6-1,TGTGCCAGCAGTGGATCAGGGACTGGGGCCAACGTCCTGACTTTC,CASSGSGTGANVLTF
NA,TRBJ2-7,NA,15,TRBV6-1,TGTGCCAGCAGTCCTATAGGCACCCTCTCCTACGAGCAGTACTTC,CASSPIGTLSYEQYF
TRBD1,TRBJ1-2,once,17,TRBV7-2,TGTGCCAGCAGCTTAGCCCATTTGGCGACAGGGAACTATGGCTACACCTTC,CASSLAHLATGNYGYTF
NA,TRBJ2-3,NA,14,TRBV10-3,TGTGCCATCAGTGAGGGAGGCGCCACAGATACGCAGTATTTT,CAISEGGATDTQYF
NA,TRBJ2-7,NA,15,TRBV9,TGTGCCAGCAGCGTAGCACCGGCAGCGCCGTACGAGCAGTACTTC,CASSVAPAAPYEQYF
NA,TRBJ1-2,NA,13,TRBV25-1,TGTGCCAGCAGCGGTAAAGGGCTGGCTGGCTACACCTTC,CASSGKGLAGYTF
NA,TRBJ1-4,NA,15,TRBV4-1,TGCGCCAGCAGCCAAGATCGACAGGTCTTTGAAAAACTGTTTTTT,CASSQDRQVFEKLFF
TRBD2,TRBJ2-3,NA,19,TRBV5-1,TGCGCCAGCAGCTTGGTCGCCCTAGCGGGGGGCCTGCGCACAGATACGCAGTATTTT,CASSLVALAGGLRTDTQYF
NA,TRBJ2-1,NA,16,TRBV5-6,TGTGCCAGCAGCCAGGCCTCCCGCCGCTCCTACAATGAGCAGTTCTTC,CASSQASRRSYNEQFF
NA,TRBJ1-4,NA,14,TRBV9,TGTGCCAGCAGCGTAGCTAGCGGGAATGAAAAACTGTTTTTT,CASSVASGNEKLFF
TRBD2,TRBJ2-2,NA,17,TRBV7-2,TGTGCCAGCAGCTACCTGGGACTAGCGGGAGAGGGCGGGGAGCTGTTTTTT,CASSYLGLAGEGGELFF
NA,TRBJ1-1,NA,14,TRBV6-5,TGTGCCAGTTACCCGCCGGGATCCAACACTGAAGCTTTCTTT,CASYPPGSNTEAFF
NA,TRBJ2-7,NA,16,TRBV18,TGTGCCAGCTCACTCACAAGACAGAGCAGATTGTACGAGCAGTACTTC,CASSLTRQSRLYEQYF
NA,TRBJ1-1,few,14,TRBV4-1,TGCGCCAGCAGCCCCAGGGGAGGGAGCACTGAAGCTTTCTTT,CASSPRGGSTEAFF
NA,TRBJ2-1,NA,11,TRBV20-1,TGCAGTGCTGACTCAGTCGATGAGCAGTTCTTC,CSADSVDEQFF